Sequencing of this T cell receptor beta chain was carried out in a study of chemoradiotherapy in HPV16-positive cancers (dated 2022 in TCRdb). In the study overall: Candidate HPV-specific T-cell clones and common TCR motifs were defined by functional T-cell assays performed on cells from two HPV16-positive patients. Whether T-cell immunity against the HPV oncoproteins E6 and E7 changes during chemoradiotherapy and whether survival is affected by this immunity were examined in the study. TCR repertoires from some 90 patients with HPV-related cancers were then used to track the candidate HPV-specific TCRs and motifs. Broad study findings and their caveats: Improved recurrence-free survival in HPV16-positive patients was associated with expansion of HPV-responsive T cells during chemoradiotherapy. Expansion of candidate HPV-specific clones and E7-related TCR motifs was observed in the tumor microenvironment during treatment, whereas no such expansion was observed for non-HPV-specific T cells. The functional definition of HPV-specific T cells came from only two HPV16-positive patients, and the survival association was reported for HPV16-positive patients.

A word on this clone: Its target antigen remains unknown. Base qualities are missing; no much larger clone stands one base away.

Repertoires were sampled multiple times during chemoradiotherapy, which allowed clonal expansion in the tumor microenvironment to be followed. Including cysteine and phenylalanine, the CDR3 has 17 amino acids. CDR3 DNA is the only sequence kept; it has 51 bases, read in frame from the first base. At the junction V is shortened by 5 bases and J by 0 bases; bases outside the gene matches: 9. CDR1 and CDR2, looked up from the germline V gene, are LGHNT and FRNRAP. The library was prepared using the immunoSEQ multiplex PCR assay. TCRdb carries this immuneACCESS record with in-frame sequences only. Its versions omit some clonotypes, under half of them owing to an unresolved V gene in the studies checked, with the rest unexplained. Within this sample are roughly 25,000 clones, with roughly 90% of them counted one time only. The leading ten clones occupy roughly 5% of the sample.

The sequence joins TRBV12-5 to TRBJ1-3; 8 junctional bases match TRBD1. This clonotype originated in a human donor with HPV-associated anogenital cancer. This material consisted of blood, taken from a patient who underwent chemoradiotherapy. The DNA sequence is given as TGTGCTAGTGGTCCCCCACGGACAGGGAGCTCTGGAAACACCATATATTTT. Protein translation: CASGPPRTGSSGNTIYF.